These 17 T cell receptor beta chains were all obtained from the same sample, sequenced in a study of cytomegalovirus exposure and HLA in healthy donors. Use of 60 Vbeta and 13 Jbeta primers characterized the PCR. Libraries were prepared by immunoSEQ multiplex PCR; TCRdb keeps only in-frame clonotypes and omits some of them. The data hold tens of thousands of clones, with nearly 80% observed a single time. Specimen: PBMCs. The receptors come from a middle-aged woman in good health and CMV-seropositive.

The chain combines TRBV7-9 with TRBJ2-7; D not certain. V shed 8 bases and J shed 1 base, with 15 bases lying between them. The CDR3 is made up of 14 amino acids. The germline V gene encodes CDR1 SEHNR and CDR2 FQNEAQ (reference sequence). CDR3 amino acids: CASSPPGRSYEQYF. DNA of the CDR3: TGTGCCAGCTCACCACCCGGCAGGTCCTACGAGCAGTACTTC.

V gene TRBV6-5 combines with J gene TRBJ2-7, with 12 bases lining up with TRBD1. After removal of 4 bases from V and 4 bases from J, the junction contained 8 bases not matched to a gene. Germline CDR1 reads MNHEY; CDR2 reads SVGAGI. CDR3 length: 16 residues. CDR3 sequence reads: CASSSVGTGGGYEQYF. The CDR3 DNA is TGTGCCAGCAGTTCCGTGGGGACAGGGGGCGGTTACGAGCAGTACTTC.

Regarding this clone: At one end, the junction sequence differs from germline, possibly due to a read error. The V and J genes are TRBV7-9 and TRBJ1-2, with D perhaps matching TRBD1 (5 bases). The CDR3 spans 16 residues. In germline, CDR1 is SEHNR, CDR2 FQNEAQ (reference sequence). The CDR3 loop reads CSSSLGAGRTNYGYTF. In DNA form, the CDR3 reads TGTTCCAGCAGCTTAGGGGCAGGGAGGACTAACTATGGCTACACCTTC.

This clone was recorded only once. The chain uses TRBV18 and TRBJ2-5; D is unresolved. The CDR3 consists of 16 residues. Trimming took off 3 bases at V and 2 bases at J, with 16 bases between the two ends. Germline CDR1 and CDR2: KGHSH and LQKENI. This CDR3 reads CASSPSTGAPQETQYF. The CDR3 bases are TGTGCCAGCTCACCCTCTACTGGAGCCCCGCAAGAGACCCAGTACTTC.

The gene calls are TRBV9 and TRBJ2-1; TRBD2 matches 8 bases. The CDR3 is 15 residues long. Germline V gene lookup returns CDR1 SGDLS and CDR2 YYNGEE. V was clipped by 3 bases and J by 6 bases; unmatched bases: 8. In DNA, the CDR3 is TGTGCCAGCAGCGCCACGGGGGGGTCTGGCAATGAGCAGTTCTTC. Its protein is CASSATGGSGNEQFF.

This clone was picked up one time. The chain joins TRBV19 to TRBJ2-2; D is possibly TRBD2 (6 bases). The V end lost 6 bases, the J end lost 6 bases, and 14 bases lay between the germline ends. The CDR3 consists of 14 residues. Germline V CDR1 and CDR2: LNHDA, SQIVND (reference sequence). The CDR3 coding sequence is TGTGCCAGTAGGGACCTGGGGGGATCCGGGGAGCTGTTTTTT. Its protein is CASRDLGGSGELFF.

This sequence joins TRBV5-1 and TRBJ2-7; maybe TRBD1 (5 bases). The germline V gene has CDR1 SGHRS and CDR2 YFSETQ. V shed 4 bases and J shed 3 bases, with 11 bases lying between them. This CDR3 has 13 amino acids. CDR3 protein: CASSQGDLYEQYF. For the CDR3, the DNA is TGCGCCAGCAGCCAAGGGGATCTCTACGAGCAGTACTTC.

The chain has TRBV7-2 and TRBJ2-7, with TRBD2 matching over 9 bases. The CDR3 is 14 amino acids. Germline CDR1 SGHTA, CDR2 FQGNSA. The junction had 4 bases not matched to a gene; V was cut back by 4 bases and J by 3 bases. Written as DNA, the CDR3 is TGTGCCAGCAGCTCGGGACTAGCCGGCTACGAGCAGTACTTC. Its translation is CASSSGLAGYEQYF.

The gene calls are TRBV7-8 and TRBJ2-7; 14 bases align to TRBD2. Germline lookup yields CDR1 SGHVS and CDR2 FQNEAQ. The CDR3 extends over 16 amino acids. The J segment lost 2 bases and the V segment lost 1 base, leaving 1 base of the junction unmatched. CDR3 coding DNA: TGTGCCAGCAGCTTAGGGGGACTAGCGGGAGCCTACGAGCAGTACTTC. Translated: CASSLGGLAGAYEQYF.

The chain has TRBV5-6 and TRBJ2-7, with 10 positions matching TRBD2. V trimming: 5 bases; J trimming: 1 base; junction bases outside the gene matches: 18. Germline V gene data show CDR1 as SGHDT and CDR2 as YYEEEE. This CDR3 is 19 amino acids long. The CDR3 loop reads CASSPNKGEIAGGSYEQYF. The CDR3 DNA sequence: TGTGCCAGCAGTCCAAACAAAGGGGAAATAGCGGGAGGTTCCTACGAGCAGTACTTC.

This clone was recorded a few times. CDR3 sequence: CASSPRPGTGTGELFF. Here the CDR3 DNA reads TGTGCCAGCAGCCCCCGTCCCGGGACTGGGACCGGGGAGCTGTTTTTT. V and J are TRBV7-2 and TRBJ2-2; D may be TRBD2 (6 bases). Germline CDR1 is SGHTA and CDR2 is FQGNSA. Trimming took 5 bases from V and 5 from J, leaving 18 bases between them. The CDR3 contains 16 residues.

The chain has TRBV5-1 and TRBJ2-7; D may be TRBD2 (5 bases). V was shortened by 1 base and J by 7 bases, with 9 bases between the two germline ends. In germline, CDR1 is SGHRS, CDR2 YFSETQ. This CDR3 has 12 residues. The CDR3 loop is CASSLMGDEQYF. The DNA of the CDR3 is TGCGCCAGCAGCTTGATGGGAGATGAGCAGTACTTC.

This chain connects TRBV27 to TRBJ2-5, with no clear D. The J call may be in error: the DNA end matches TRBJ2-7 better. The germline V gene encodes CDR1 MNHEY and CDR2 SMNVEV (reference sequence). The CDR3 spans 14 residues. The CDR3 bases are TGTGCCAGCAGTTTGGCCGGGTTCTCCTACGAGCAGTACTTC. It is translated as CASSLAGFSYEQYF.

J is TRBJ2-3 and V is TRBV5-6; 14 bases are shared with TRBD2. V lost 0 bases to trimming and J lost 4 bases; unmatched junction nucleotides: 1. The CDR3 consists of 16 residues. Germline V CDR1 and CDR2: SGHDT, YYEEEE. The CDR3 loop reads CASSLAGLAGADTQYF. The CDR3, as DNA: TGTGCCAGCAGCTTGGCGGGACTAGCGGGAGCAGATACGCAGTATTTT. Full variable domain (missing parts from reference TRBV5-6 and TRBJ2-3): DAGVTQSPTHLIKTRGQQVTLRCSPKSGHDTVSWYQQALGQGPQFIFQYYEEEERQRGNFPDRFSGHQFPNYSSELNVNALLLGDSALYLCASSLAGLAGADTQYFGPGTRLTVL.

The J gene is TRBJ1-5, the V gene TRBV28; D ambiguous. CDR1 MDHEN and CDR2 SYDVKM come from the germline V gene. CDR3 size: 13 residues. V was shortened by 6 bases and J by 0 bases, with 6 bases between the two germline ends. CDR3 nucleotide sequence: TGTGCCAGCAGCCTTTATAGCAATCAGCCCCAGCATTTT. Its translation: CASSLYSNQPQHF.

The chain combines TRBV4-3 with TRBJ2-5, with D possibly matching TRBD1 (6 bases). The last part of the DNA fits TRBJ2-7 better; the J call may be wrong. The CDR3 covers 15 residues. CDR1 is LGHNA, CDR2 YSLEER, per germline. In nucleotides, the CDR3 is TGCGCCAGCAGCCTCGCACCGGGACATCTTTACGAGCAGTACTTC. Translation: CASSLAPGHLYEQYF.

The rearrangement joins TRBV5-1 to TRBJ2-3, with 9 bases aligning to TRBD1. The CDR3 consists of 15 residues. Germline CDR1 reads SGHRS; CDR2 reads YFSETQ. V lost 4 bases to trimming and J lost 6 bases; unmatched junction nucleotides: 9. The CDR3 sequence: CASSTSDRGGDTQYF. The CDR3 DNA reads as TGCGCCAGCAGCACCTCCGACAGGGGGGGGGATACGCAGTATTTT.